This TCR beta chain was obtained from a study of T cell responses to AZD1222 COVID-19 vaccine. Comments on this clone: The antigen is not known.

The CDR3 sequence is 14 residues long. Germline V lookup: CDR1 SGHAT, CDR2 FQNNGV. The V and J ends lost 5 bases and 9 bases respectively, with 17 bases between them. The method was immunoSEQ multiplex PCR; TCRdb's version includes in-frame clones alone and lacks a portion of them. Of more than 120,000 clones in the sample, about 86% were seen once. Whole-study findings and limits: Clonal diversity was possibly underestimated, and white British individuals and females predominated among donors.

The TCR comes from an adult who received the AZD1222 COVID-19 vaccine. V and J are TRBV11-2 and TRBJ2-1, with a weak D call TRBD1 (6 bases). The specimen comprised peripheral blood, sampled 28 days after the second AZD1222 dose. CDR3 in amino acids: CASSPKTGIGEQFF. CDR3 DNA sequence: TGTGCCAGCAGCCCAAAAACAGGGATCGGTGAGCAGTTCTTC.